This T cell receptor (beta chain) was sequenced for a study of a mutant IDH1 vaccine in newly diagnosed glioma. Study in general: Vaccine administration was initiated 4-6 weeks following radiotherapy alone, or with temozolomide cycles. Mean patient age was about 40 years; approximately 62% were male and 37.5% female. Patients previously underwent radiotherapy, temozolomide, or both, and most underwent both.

Only a few counts were recorded for this clone. Its antigen remains unidentified. Time point reported: week 11, during vaccination. What each vaccine dose contained was 300 ug of mutant IDH1 20-mer peptide, accompanied by topical imiquimod. Study results and limitations: Whatever changes occurred in top peripheral T cell clonotypes seemed unrelated to pseudoprogression.

V was trimmed by 4 bases and J by 0 bases, leaving 12 bases between them. From germline, CDR1 is SQVTM and CDR2 ANQGSEA. This CDR3 comprises 14 residues. The method was immunoSEQ multiplex PCR; TCRdb's version includes in-frame clones alone and lacks a portion of them. The sample records some 30,000 clones, roughly three quarters being singletons. Sequenced here: PBMCs, sampled from a glioma patient whose treatment included an IDH1 peptide vaccine. This TCR derives from a man aged 25 to 40 with glioma. V and J are TRBV29-1 and TRBJ1-1; a weak D match, TRBD1 (6 bases). CDR3 amino acids: CSVARTAMNTEAFF. The CDR3 DNA reads as TGCAGCGTTGCACGGACAGCTATGAACACTGAAGCTTTCTTT.